The T cell receptor (beta chain) under discussion was sequenced for a study of neurological immune-mediated disorders. The CDR3 length is 14 residues. From germline, CDR1 is SQVTM and CDR2 ANQGSEA. V lost 7 bases and J lost 0; bases outside the gene matches: 5. This clonotype was observed many times. The team produced cDNA through 5'RACE using 10-nucleotide random UMIs. TCRdb analysed the 5' RACE reads with MiXCR anew, one entry per CDR3 protein. The sample records 55,000 to 70,000 distinct CDR3 sequences, around 5% being singletons. The chain recombines TRBV29-1 with TRBJ2-3; TRBD1 agrees at 9 bases. This sequence was found in a human donor with multiple sclerosis. The donor label of this sample is uncertain. What was sequenced was PBMCs. CDR3 loop: CSGRTGDSTDTQYF. The CDR3 DNA is TGCAGCGGGAGGACAGGGGACAGCACAGATACGCAGTATTTT.